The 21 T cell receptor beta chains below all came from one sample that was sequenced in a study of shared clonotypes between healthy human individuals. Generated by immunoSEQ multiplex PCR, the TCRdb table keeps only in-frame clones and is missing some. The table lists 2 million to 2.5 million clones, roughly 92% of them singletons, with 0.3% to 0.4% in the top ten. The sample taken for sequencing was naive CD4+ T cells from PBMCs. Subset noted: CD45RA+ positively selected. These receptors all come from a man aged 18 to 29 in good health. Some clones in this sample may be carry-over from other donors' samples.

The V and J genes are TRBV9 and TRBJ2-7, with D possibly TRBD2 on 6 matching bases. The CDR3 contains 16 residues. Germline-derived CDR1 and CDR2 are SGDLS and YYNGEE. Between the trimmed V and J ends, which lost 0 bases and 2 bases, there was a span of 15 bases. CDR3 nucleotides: TGTGCCAGCAGCGTAGCTGGGACGCGGGAACCCTACGAGCAGTACTTC. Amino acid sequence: CASSVAGTREPYEQYF.

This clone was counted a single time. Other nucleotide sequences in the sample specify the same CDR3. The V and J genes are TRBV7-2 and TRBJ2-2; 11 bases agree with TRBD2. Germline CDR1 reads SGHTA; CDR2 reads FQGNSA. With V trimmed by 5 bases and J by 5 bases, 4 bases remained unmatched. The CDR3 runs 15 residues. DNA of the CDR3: TGTGCCAGCAGCCCCAGGACTAGCGGGACCGGGGAGCTGTTTTTT. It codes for CASSPRTSGTGELFF.

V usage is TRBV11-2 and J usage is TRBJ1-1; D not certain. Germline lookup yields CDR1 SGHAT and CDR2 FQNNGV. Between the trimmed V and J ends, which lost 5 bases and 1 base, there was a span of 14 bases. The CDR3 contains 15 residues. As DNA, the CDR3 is TGTGCCAGCAGCCCACGTTCGGTGACGAACACTGAAGCTTTCTTT. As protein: CASSPRSVTNTEAFF. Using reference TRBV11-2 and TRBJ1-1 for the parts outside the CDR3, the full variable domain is EAGVAQSPRYKIIEKRQSVAFWCNPISGHATLYWYQQILGQGPKLLIQFQNNGVVDDSQLPKDRFSAERLKGVDSTLKIQPAKLEDSAVYLCASSPRSVTNTEAFFGQGTRLTVV.

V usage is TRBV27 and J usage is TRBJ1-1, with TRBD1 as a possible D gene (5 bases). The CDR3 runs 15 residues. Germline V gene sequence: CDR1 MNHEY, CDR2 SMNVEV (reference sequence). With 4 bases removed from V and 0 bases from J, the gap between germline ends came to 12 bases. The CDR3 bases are TGTGCCAGCAGTTGGCCCAGGGCCCTGAACACTGAAGCTTTCTTT. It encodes CASSWPRALNTEAFF.

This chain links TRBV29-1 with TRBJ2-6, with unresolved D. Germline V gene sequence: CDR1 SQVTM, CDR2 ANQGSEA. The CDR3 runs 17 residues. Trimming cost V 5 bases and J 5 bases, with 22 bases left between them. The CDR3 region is CSVTWKLIQSRANVLTF. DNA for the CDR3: TGCAGCGTTACATGGAAACTCATACAAAGTCGGGCCAACGTCCTGACTTTC.

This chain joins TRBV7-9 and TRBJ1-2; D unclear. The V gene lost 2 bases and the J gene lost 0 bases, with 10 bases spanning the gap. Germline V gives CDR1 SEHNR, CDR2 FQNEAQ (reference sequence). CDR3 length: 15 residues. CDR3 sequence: CASSLSFYSNYGYTF. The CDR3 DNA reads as TGTGCCAGCAGCTTAAGTTTTTACTCTAACTATGGCTACACCTTC.

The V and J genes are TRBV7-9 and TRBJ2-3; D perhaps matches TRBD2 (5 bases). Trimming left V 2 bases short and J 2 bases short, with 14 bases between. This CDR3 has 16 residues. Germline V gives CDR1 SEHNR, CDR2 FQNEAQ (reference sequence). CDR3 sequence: CASSLRGQRYTDTQYF. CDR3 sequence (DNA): TGTGCCAGCAGCTTACGTGGCCAGCGGTACACAGATACGCAGTATTTT.

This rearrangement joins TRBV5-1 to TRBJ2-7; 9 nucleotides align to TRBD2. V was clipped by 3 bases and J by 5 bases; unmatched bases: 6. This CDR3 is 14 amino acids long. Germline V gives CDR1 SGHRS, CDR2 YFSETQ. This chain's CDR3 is CASSSLASGNEQYF. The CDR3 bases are TGCGCCAGCAGCTCTCTGGCTAGCGGGAACGAGCAGTACTTC.

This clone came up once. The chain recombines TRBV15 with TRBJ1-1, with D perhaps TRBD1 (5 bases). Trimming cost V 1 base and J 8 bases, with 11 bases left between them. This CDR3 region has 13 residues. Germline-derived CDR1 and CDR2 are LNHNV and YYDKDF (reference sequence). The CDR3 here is CATSRVLRGEAFF. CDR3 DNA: TGTGCCACCAGCAGAGTTCTCCGGGGGGAAGCTTTCTTT.

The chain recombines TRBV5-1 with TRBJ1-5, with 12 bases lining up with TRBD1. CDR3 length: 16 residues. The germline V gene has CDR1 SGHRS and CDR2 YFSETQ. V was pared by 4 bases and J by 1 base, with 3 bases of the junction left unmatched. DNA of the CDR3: TGCGCCAGCAGCCCGGGACAGGGGGCGAGCAATCAGCCCCAGCATTTT. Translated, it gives CASSPGQGASNQPQHF.

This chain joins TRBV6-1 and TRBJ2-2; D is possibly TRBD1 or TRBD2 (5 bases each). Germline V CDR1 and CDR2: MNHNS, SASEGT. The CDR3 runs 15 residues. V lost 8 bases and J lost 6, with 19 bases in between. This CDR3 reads CASGGLLVRAGELFF. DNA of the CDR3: TGTGCCAGCGGGGGATTGCTAGTAAGGGCCGGGGAGCTGTTTTTT.

In DNA form, the CDR3 reads TGTGCCAGCAGCCAACTTGGGGGGGCCTATGGCTACACCTTC. Translated: CASSQLGGAYGYTF. This sequence joins TRBV27 and TRBJ1-2, with a weak D call TRBD1 (6 bases). The CDR3 is 14 amino acids. Trimming pared 6 bases from V and 4 bases from J, leaving 15 bases between. CDR1 and CDR2 from the germline V gene are MNHEY and SMNVEV (reference sequence).

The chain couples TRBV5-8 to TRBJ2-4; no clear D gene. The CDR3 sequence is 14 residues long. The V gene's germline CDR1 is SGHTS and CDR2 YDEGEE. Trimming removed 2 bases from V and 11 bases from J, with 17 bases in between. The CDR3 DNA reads TGTGCCAGCAGCTTTTCTTACAACTCAGGCTTTCAGTACTTC. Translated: CASSFSYNSGFQYF.

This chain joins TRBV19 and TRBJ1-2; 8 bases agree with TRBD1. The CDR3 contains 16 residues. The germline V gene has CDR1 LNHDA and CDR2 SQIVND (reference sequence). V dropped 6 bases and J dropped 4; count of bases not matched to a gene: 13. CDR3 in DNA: TGTGCCAGTAGCCTCGGACAGGGCCTCCGCCTCTATGGCTACACCTTC. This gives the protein CASSLGQGLRLYGYTF.

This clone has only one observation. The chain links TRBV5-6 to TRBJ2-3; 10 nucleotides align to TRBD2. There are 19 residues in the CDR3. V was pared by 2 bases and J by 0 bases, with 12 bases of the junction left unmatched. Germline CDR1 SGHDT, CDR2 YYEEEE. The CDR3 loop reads CASSFSLSGRAGSTDTQYF. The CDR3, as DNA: TGTGCCAGCAGCTTCTCTTTGAGCGGGAGGGCCGGGAGCACAGATACGCAGTATTTT.

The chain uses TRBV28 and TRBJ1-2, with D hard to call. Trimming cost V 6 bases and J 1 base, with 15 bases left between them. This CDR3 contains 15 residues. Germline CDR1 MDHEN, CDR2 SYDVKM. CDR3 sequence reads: CASSLYSRFNYGYTF. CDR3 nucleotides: TGTGCCAGCAGCTTGTATTCCAGGTTTAACTATGGCTACACCTTC.

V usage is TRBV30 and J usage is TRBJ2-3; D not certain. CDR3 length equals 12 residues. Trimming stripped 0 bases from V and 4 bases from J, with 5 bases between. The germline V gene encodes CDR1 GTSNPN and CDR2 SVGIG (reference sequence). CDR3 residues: CAWSVSSDTQYF. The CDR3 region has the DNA TGTGCCTGGAGTGTAAGCTCAGATACGCAGTATTTT.

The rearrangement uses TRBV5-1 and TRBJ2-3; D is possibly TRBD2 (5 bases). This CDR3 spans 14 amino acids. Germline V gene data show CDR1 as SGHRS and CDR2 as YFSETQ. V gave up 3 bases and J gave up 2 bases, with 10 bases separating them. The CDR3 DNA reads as TGCGCCAGCAGCTCCGCCGGGGTCACAGATACGCAGTATTTT. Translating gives CASSSAGVTDTQYF.

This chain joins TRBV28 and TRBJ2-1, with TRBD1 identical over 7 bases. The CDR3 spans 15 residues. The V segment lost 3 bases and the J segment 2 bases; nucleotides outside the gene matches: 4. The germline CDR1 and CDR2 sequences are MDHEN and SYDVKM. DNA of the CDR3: TGTGCCAGCAGTTTCGACAGGGTAACCTACAATGAGCAGTTCTTC. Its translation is CASSFDRVTYNEQFF.

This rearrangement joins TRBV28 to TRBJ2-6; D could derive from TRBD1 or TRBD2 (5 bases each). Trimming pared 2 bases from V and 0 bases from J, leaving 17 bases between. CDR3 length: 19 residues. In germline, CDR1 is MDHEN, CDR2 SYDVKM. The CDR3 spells CASSLIGAAPDSGANVLTF. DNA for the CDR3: TGTGCCAGCAGTTTAATCGGGGCCGCACCTGACTCTGGGGCCAACGTCCTGACTTTC.

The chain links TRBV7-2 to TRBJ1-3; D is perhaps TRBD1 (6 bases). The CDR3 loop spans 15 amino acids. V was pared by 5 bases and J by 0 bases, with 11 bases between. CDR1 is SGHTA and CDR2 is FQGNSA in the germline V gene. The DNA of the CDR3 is TGTGCCAGCAGCCTACAGGGTGGCTCTGGAAACACCATATATTTT. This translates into CASSLQGGSGNTIYF.